This record covers a single T cell receptor (beta chain). Its antigen is undetermined. This sample was taken from a study of response to subunit inactivated influenza vaccine. Study-level points and caveats: That few new T cells are recruited by each seasonal influenza vaccination was the authors' suggestion.

The CDR3 extends over 14 amino acids. The V gene's germline CDR1 is SNHLY and CDR2 FYNNEI. V dropped 7 bases and J dropped 3 bases, with 14 bases sitting between them. TCRdb used MiXCR to reprocess the RT-PCR reads, holding one entry per CDR3 protein. In the table there are a few hundred thousand distinct CDR3 sequences, 14% of which are singletons. The specimen was PBMCs from blood, collected approximately 12 days after vaccination. This sequence joins TRBV2 and TRBJ2-3; D might be TRBD1 or TRBD2, each matching 5 bases. This sequence was found in a man aged 45-65 years who received an inactivated influenza vaccine. The CDR3 loop reads CASTEGPWTDTQYF. The CDR3 DNA follows: TGTGCCAGCACTGAGGGGCCTTGGACAGATACGCAGTATTTT. The full variable domain, with the rest looked up from reference TRBV2 and TRBJ2-3, is EPEVTQTPSHQVTQMGQEVILRCVPISNHLYFYWYRQILGQKVEFLVSFYNNEISEKSEIFDDQFSVERPDGSNFTLKIRSTKLEDSAMYFCASTEGPWTDTQYFGPGTRLTVL.